Below are 27 T cell receptor beta chains sequenced from a single sample in a study of CD8 T cell repertoires and HIV-1 epitope variants. TCRdb's copy holds only in-frame clones and misses some; the assay was immunoSEQ multiplex PCR. Among tens of thousands of clones listed, 74% were seen once. Sequencing was carried out using uncultured baseline CD8+ T cells from peripheral blood mononuclear cells (PBMCs). The receptors here all came from a male donor with HIV.

The genes are TRBV6-7 and TRBJ1-2; no clear D gene. TRBV6-7 is identified as an open reading frame with a role that is uncertain. The length of the CDR3 is 15 residues. The V gene lost 6 bases and the J gene lost 0 bases, with 14 bases spanning the gap. CDR3: CASSPVSPSNYGYTF. CDR3 sequence (DNA): TGTGCCAGCAGCCCGGTCAGTCCCTCTAACTATGGCTACACCTTC.

This clone was seen once. The chain recombines TRBV27 with TRBJ2-3; 11 positions agree with TRBD2. The V and J ends lost 3 bases and 10 bases, in that order; junction bases with no gene match: 9. CDR1 and CDR2 (germline): MNHEY, SMNVEV (reference sequence). The CDR3 spans 15 residues. The CDR3 here is CASSFLAGGGEAQYF. As DNA, the CDR3 is TGTGCCAGCAGTTTTCTAGCGGGGGGAGGTGAGGCGCAGTATTTT.

The genes are TRBV19 and TRBJ2-1; no clear D gene. Germline V gene sequence: CDR1 LNHDA, CDR2 SQIVND (reference sequence). Trimming removed 4 bases from V and 5 bases from J, with 9 bases in between. This CDR3 has 13 amino acids. The CDR3 sequence: CASSTGRHNEQFF. The CDR3, as DNA: TGTGCCAGTAGTACGGGCAGGCACAATGAGCAGTTCTTC.

This chain uses TRBV7-2 with TRBJ1-2, with no clear D. The CDR3 extends over 14 amino acids. CDR1 is SGHTA and CDR2 is FQGNSA in the germline V gene. The V and J ends lost 5 bases and 4 bases respectively, with 14 bases between them. CDR3: CASSGAGSFYGYTF. The CDR3 bases are TGTGCCAGCAGCGGCGCTGGGTCATTCTATGGCTACACCTTC.

The genes are TRBV9 and TRBJ2-5; TRBD2 matches 12 bases. From germline, CDR1 is SGDLS and CDR2 YYNGEE. CDR3 length: 15 residues. Trimming cost V 4 bases and J 3 bases; bases outside gene matches: 4. The CDR3 loop is CASSPRTSGEETQYF. The CDR3 DNA is TGTGCCAGCAGCCCCAGGACTAGCGGGGAAGAGACCCAGTACTTC.

The chain uses TRBV9 and TRBJ2-1; 7 bases map to TRBD2. The CDR3 extends over 14 amino acids. Germline V CDR1 and CDR2: SGDLS, YYNGEE. V shed 2 bases, J shed 9 bases, and the junction held 8 bases outside the gene matches. The CDR3 nucleotides are TGTGCCAGCAGCGTTGGGGGAGGGCGGGGTGAGCAGTTCTTC. Its protein product is CASSVGGGRGEQFF.

This clone was detected a few times. Here the CDR3 reads CASSAGQFYEQYF. The CDR3 DNA follows: TGTGCCAGCAGCGCGGGACAATTCTACGAGCAGTACTTC. J is TRBJ2-7 and V is TRBV2; D may match TRBD1 or TRBD2 (6 bases each). The CDR3 consists of 13 residues. The germline gives CDR1 SNHLY, CDR2 FYNNEI. Between the trimmed V and J ends, which lost 6 bases and 3 bases, there was a span of 12 bases.

This chain uses TRBV7-9 with TRBJ2-1; D call uncertain. Germline assignment: CDR1 SEHNR and CDR2 FQNEAQ (reference sequence). V was cut by 1 base and J by 7 bases, with 8 bases left in between. The CDR3 has 13 residues. The CDR3 loop is CASSLEAENEQFF. The CDR3 nucleotides are TGTGCCAGCAGCTTAGAGGCAGAGAATGAGCAGTTCTTC.

V is TRBV29-1 and J is TRBJ2-5, with no clear D. This CDR3 has 8 residues. Trimming pared 3 bases from V and 10 bases from J, leaving 3 bases between. The germline V gene has CDR1 SQVTM and CDR2 ANQGSEA. CDR3 sequence reads: CSVEGQYF. CDR3 nucleotides: TGCAGCGTTGAGGGCCAGTACTTC.

This clone occurred a few times. Here the CDR3 DNA reads TGTGCCAGCAGTTTCCCGAATCTAAAAGGCACAGATACGCAGTATTTT. Protein: CASSFPNLKGTDTQYF. This rearrangement joins TRBV28 to TRBJ2-3, with no clear D. The CDR3 is 16 amino acids. Germline CDR1 and CDR2: MDHEN and SYDVKM. Trimming removed 3 bases from V and 1 base from J, with 14 bases in between.

This clone was observed a few times. At one of its ends the junction is not consistent with the germline gene, which may arise from a read error. The chain recombines TRBV30 with TRBJ1-1; unclear D gene. Per the germline V gene, CDR1 is GTSNPN and CDR2 is SVGIG (reference sequence). The CDR3 contains 13 residues. CDR3 sequence reads: CAWSPLQNAEAFF. In DNA, the CDR3 is TGTGCCTGGAGTCCCCTGCAGAACGCTGAAGCTTTCTTT.

The CDR3 DNA sequence: TGTGCCAGCAGCCGGGCCCCCCTGCCTGAGCAGTTCTTC. It specifies CASSRAPLPEQFF. The chain uses TRBV7-8 and TRBJ2-1, with D unclear. This CDR3 has 13 amino acids. The V gene lost 5 bases and the J gene lost 9 bases, with 14 bases spanning the gap. Germline assignment: CDR1 SGHVS and CDR2 FQNEAQ.

The sample holds a few counts of this clone. The chain couples TRBV7-9 to TRBJ2-7; maybe TRBD2 (5 bases). The V and J ends lost 5 bases and 9 bases respectively, with 17 bases between them. Germline loops: CDR1 SEHNR, CDR2 FQNEAQ (reference sequence). The CDR3 has 13 residues. CDR3 coding DNA: TGTGCCAGCAGCCCGACCCCGGCGGGTCCGCAGTACTTC. Its translation: CASSPTPAGPQYF. The full variable domain, its missing parts supplied by reference TRBV7-9 and TRBJ2-7, is DTGVSQNPRHKITKRGQNVTFRCDPISEHNRLYWYRQTLGQGPEFLTYFQNEAQLEKSRLLSDRFSAERPKGSFSTLEIQRTEQGDSAMYLCASSPTPAGPQYFGPGTRLTVT.

CDR3 region: CASSRRTEGHSNQPQHF. CDR3 sequence (DNA): TGTGCCAGCAGCCGTAGGACAGAGGGGCATAGCAATCAGCCCCAGCATTTT. The chain has TRBV7-2 and TRBJ1-5, with D possibly TRBD1 on 6 matching bases. V lost 5 bases and J 0 bases, leaving 17 bases between the germline ends. Germline V gene sequence: CDR1 SGHTA, CDR2 FQGNSA. The CDR3 spans 17 residues.

The chain uses TRBV2 and TRBJ2-1, with D perhaps matching TRBD2 (5 bases). CDR3 size: 14 residues. Trimming removed 6 bases at V and 2 bases at J, with 11 bases between. The germline V gene has CDR1 SNHLY and CDR2 FYNNEI. The CDR3 region is CASRRALAYNEQFF. In nucleotides, the CDR3 is TGTGCCAGCAGGAGGGCACTAGCCTACAATGAGCAGTTCTTC. The variable domain in full, completed from reference TRBV2 and TRBJ2-1, reads EPEVTQTPSHQVTQMGQEVILRCVPISNHLYFYWYRQILGQKVEFLVSFYNNEISEKSEIFDDQFSVERPDGSNFTLKIRSTKLEDSAMYFCASRRALAYNEQFFGPGTRLTVL.

CDR3 in amino acids: CASSVGIQETQYF. The CDR3 DNA reads as TGTGCCAGCAGCGTAGGCATACAAGAGACCCAGTACTTC. The chain joins TRBV9 to TRBJ2-5; D is unclear. Germline CDR1 SGDLS, CDR2 YYNGEE. The CDR3 is 13 residues long. Between the trimmed V and J ends, which lost 0 bases and 2 bases, there was a span of 5 bases. The full variable domain, its missing parts supplied by reference TRBV9 and TRBJ2-5, is DSGVTQTPKHLITATGQRVTLRCSPRSGDLSVYWYQQSLDQGLQFLIQYYNGEERAKGNILERFSAQQFPDLHSELNLSSLELGDSALYFCASSVGIQETQYFGPGTRLLVL.

The rearrangement joins TRBV7-9 to TRBJ1-1; D is ambiguous. This CDR3 contains 12 residues. V was clipped by 5 bases and J by 5 bases, with 9 bases between them. Germline values: CDR1 SEHNR, CDR2 FQNEAQ (reference sequence). CDR3 nucleotide sequence: TGTGCCAGCAGCCAAGGAGGGACTGAAGCTTTCTTT. Its protein product is CASSQGGTEAFF.

The chain employs TRBV7-2 and TRBJ2-7; 11 bases align to TRBD2. CDR1 is SGHTA, CDR2 FQGNSA, per germline. V lost 5 bases and J lost 4; bases outside the gene matches: 7. This CDR3 comprises 15 residues. The CDR3 nucleotides are TGTGCCAGCAGCCTAACTCTAGCGGGGGGATACGAGCAGTACTTC. Translated, it gives CASSLTLAGGYEQYF.

The genes are TRBV5-1 and TRBJ1-3; no reliable D call. The CDR3 contains 16 residues. The V gene's germline CDR1 is SGHRS and CDR2 YFSETQ. V was trimmed by 0 bases and J by 0 bases, leaving 10 bases between them. CDR3 sequence reads: CASSLGDIYSGNTIYF. CDR3 DNA sequence: TGCGCCAGCAGCTTGGGTGACATCTACTCTGGAAACACCATATATTTT.

This CDR3 is CASRQTGSEQYF. As DNA, the CDR3 is TGTGCCAGCAGACAAACAGGGTCCGAGCAGTACTTC. The chain is built from TRBV28 and TRBJ2-7; D possibly corresponds to TRBD1 (6 bases). Trimming removed 6 bases from V and 6 bases from J, with 12 bases in between. Germline CDR1 and CDR2: MDHEN and SYDVKM. The CDR3 sequence is 12 residues long.

This chain uses TRBV7-6 with TRBJ2-1, with 7 nucleotides matching TRBD2. The CDR3 covers 16 residues. Germline V gene lookup returns CDR1 SGHVS and CDR2 FNYEAQ. J was trimmed by 8 bases and V by 5 bases; bases with no gene match: 15. The CDR3 sequence: CASSPTTSIRVDEQFF. The CDR3 nucleotides are TGTGCCAGCAGCCCAACGACTAGCATCAGAGTGGATGAGCAGTTCTTC.

The V and J genes are TRBV19 and TRBJ1-5; 12 bases map to TRBD1. The CDR3 length is 14 residues. Germline lookup yields CDR1 LNHDA and CDR2 SQIVND (reference sequence). V was pared by 6 bases and J by 7 bases, with 4 bases of the junction left unmatched. CDR3 in amino acids: CASRTGTGGQPQHF. In nucleotides, the CDR3 is TGTGCCAGTAGAACCGGGACAGGGGGCCAGCCCCAGCATTTT.

In this sample, this clone turned up a few times. This chain links TRBV6-4 with TRBJ2-1, with D perhaps assigned TRBD1 or TRBD2 (6 bases each). This CDR3 has 14 residues. CDR1 and CDR2 from the germline V gene are MRHNA and SNTAGT. Deletions cut 4 bases from V and 4 bases from J, with 11 bases between. The CDR3 here is CASSGGGRYNEQFF. CDR3 bases: TGTGCCAGCAGTGGAGGGGGGAGGTACAATGAGCAGTTCTTC.

This sequence joins TRBV7-9 and TRBJ2-7, with 10 bases identical to TRBD1. The junction had 6 bases not matched to a gene; V was cut back by 3 bases and J by 7 bases. The CDR3 is made up of 14 amino acids. The germline V gene has CDR1 SEHNR and CDR2 FQNEAQ (reference sequence). This CDR3 is CASSFRQGALEQYF. In DNA form, the CDR3 reads TGTGCCAGCAGCTTCAGACAGGGGGCTTTGGAGCAGTACTTC.

This sequence joins TRBV5-1 and TRBJ2-7, with 9 bases lining up with TRBD1. Germline V lookup: CDR1 SGHRS, CDR2 YFSETQ. This CDR3 has 16 amino acids. V dropped 4 bases and J dropped 1; count of bases not matched to a gene: 9. The CDR3 is CASSVITGGISYEQYF. The CDR3 DNA follows: TGCGCCAGCAGCGTCATCACAGGGGGCATTTCCTACGAGCAGTACTTC.

This chain joins TRBV5-1 and TRBJ1-5, with 9 bases aligning to TRBD1. The CDR3 spans 14 residues. J lost 5 bases, V lost 0 bases, and 0 bases had no gene match. The germline V gene encodes CDR1 SGHRS and CDR2 YFSETQ. Here the CDR3 DNA reads TGCGCCAGCAGCTTGGGACAGGGGGATCAGCCCCAGCATTTT. This sequence encodes CASSLGQGDQPQHF.

The chain is built from TRBV6-5 and TRBJ2-7, with D perhaps given as TRBD1 or TRBD2 (5 bases each). V lost 6 bases to trimming and J lost 3 bases, with 12 bases between them. The germline V gene encodes CDR1 MNHEY and CDR2 SVGAGI. The CDR3 contains 13 residues. The CDR3 nucleotides are TGTGCCAGCAGACCTATTGGGGGCTACGAGCAGTACTTC. Translation: CASRPIGGYEQYF.